This T cell receptor (beta chain) originates from a study of shared clonotypes between healthy human individuals (dated by TCRdb to between 2020 and 2021). Regarding the study in general: A couple of women and three men aged 18 to 49 years were included in the cohort. Per donor, three plates each were used for CD4 naive and CD4 memory, two for CD8 naive, and one for CD8 memory. Each donor's leukapheresis produced roughly between roughly 0.85 and 9 billion PBMCs. Blood TCR repertoires of about five healthy adults were deeply sequenced to estimate repertoire size and the extent of clonotype sharing between individuals. To increase sequencing depth and limit assay-specific biases, TCR repertoire library preparation and sequencing were carried out by different laboratories using diverse techniques. On the study overall, not on this receptor specifically: Because the study included a small number of donors, the genetic and exposure-history diversity represented was limited. Sampling was restricted to blood, and TCR repertoires in tissue are likely to differ from TCR repertoires in blood. Compared with non-shared clonotypes, the clonotypes found in all four sorted-subset donors had higher generation probabilities. Even with the large sequencing depth, rarefaction of the sorted-subset datasets indicated that sequencing was incomplete. Estimated clonotype richness was generally larger for naive than for memory subsets. When four donors were compared, the shared fraction of clonotypes was about 5% for naive CD4, 3.5% for naive CD8, 2.3% for memory CD4, and 0.4% for memory CD8. Based on pairwise subsampling, the degree of clonotype sharing among donors was expected to be affected by sequencing depth.

To note about this clone: There is no known antigen for this receptor. No much larger clonotype is one base removed from it; base qualities were not supplied.

The donors were healthy, HIV-negative adults who had no recently reported acute infections or vaccinations. Only Caucasian adults living in Nashville, Tennessee, USA were represented among the donors. Magnetic negative selection was used to enrich CD4+ T cells, after which naive cells were positively selected on CD45RA and the negative fraction became the memory subset. Blood was collected by leukapheresis, and PBMCs were isolated by Ficoll-Histopaque density gradient centrifugation and then cryopreserved in liquid nitrogen vapor phase. Analytical flow cytometry was used to check the purity and quantity of each magnetically sorted T cell population. Genomic DNA was isolated from each sorted fraction and quantified by UV absorbance on a Nanodrop 2000c. Using the deep immunoSEQ assay, TCR CDR3 regions were amplified from genomic DNA by multiplex PCR. Genomic DNA extracted from each cell subset was distributed evenly over all wells of several immunoSEQ 96-well plates, and each plate served as one replicate. For sorted subsets, each replicate PCR was loaded with 200 ng genomic DNA, equivalent to 30,000 or so T cell genomes. The purified libraries were quantified using a Qubit 3.0 fluorometer, sized with a Bioanalyzer 2100, and then quantified again using the KAPA Library Quantification kit. Every immunoSEQ 96-well plate was sequenced on a separate single-read 150-cycle Illumina NextSeq 550 flow cell. Per the original workflow: Because the immunoSEQ output held only junctional sequences and lacked quality scores, the filtering could not match the filtering applied to full-length reads. To assign V/J genes and CDR3, sequences were annotated against IMGT germline references using PyIR, a Python wrapper for IgBLAST v1.9. Reads were filtered out if the reads had weak V/J assignments (E-value above 1e-6), no CDR3, stop codons, out-of-frame junctions, or ambiguous translated residues. V3J clonotypes were defined as sequences sharing an identical inferred V gene, J gene, and CDR3 amino acid sequence. Percentage overlap between repertoires was computed as shared unique clonotypes divided by the size of the smaller repertoire. Repertoire richness was assessed with RTK rarefaction, the Chao1 estimator, and Recon v2.1 estimates of unobserved clonotypes. Generation probabilities were computed with OLGA for all TCRbeta clonotypes obtained by the gDNA method from several donors. The table comes from immuneACCESS by way of TCRdb, which keeps in-frame sequences with V and J called. Part of the clones is missing from these tables; in studies checked, under half for an unresolved V gene and the rest for unknown reasons. V, J and clone size were drawn from that table, and D and trimming were deduced from the DNA. The sample table holds more than 500,000 clones, of which about 96% were seen once. The ten largest account for approximately 0.06% of the sample.

The sequenced material came from naive CD4+ T cells sorted from blood. The cell subset or site tag for this specimen amounts to: CD45RA+ positively selected. This TCR derives from a woman aged 25 to 39 in good health.

The CDR3 region: CSVTVGTVSSGNTIYF. At the DNA level, the sequence is TGCAGCGTCACGGTCGGGACAGTGAGCTCTGGAAACACCATATATTTT. The chain joins TRBV29-1 to TRBJ1-3; 7 bases in the junction line up with TRBD1. The junction shows trimming of 6 bases on V and 0 bases on J, and the gene matches do not reach 11 bases of it. CDR1 and CDR2 (SQVTM, ANQGSEA) derive from the germline V gene. Taken from cysteine to phenylalanine, the CDR3 has 16 residues. Only the CDR3 region is kept as DNA, spanning 48 bases read in frame from base 1. When the CDR3 is completed using the reference TRBV29-1 and TRBJ1-3 genes on either side, the full variable domain is SAVISQKPSRDICQRGTSLTIQCQVDSQVTMMFWYRQQPGQSLTLIATANQGSEATYESGFVIDKFPISRPNLTFSTLTVSNMSPEDSSIYLCSVTVGTVSSGNTIYFGEGSWLTVV.